What follows describes a single T cell receptor (beta chain). Authors' data handling: Cell counts per sample came from amplifying reference gene primers. TCRdb's copy holds only in-frame clones and misses some; the assay was immunoSEQ multiplex PCR. Clone size and the V and J calls come from that table; the DNA yielded D and trimming. The sample records about 420,000 clones, about 90% being singletons. The data were obtained in a study of blood T cell repertoires in COVID-19. The overall study: COVID-19 samples, acute and convalescent, were from the United States, Italy and Spain.

CDR1 is SGHNT and CDR2 is YENEEA in the germline V gene. V was clipped by 5 bases and J by 7 bases; unmatched bases: 6. CDR3 size: 15 residues. The Seattle patients, enrolled during active infection, were followed longitudinally. The chain has TRBV11-3 and TRBJ2-2; 11 bases agree with TRBD1. The receptor was derived from a man younger than 35 with COVID-19, enrolled during active disease. Sequenced material: peripheral blood. The CDR3 loop reads CASSLGQGADGELFF. The CDR3, as DNA: TGTGCCAGCAGCCTTGGACAGGGGGCGGACGGGGAGCTGTTTTTT.